This T cell receptor beta chain was profiled in a study of blood T cell repertoires in COVID-19 (TCRdb year 2020). Regarding the study in general: Samples from collaborators originated in the United States, Italy and Spain and spanned both the acute and convalescent phases of COVID-19. Where available, HLA class I and class II types were obtained from metadata supplied by the sample provider rather than from assay-based typing. The samples were drawn from two sources: the first 160 participants of the ongoing ImmuneRACE study, and over 950 subjects contributed by 6 global collaborators. The prospective study material was composed of cDNA or gDNA derived from T cells, B-cell-depleted T cells, or PBMCs. The repertoires were made available in a free public database intended to serve as a resource for research on the immune response to SARS-CoV-2. Deeply sampled blood TCRbeta repertoires from subjects exposed to, actively infected with, or recovered from COVID-19 were included in the dataset. A de-identified subject ID, COVID-19 status, age in years and sex were almost always included in the sample metadata.

Study-level results and caveats: Clinical and demographic metadata were provided uncurated, with the amount varying by source and participant.

TCRbeta CDR3 regions were amplified from genomic DNA by means of the immunoSEQ Assay, a bias-controlled multiplex PCR. The study's processing was this. Nucleated cell counts per sample were estimated from amplification of reference gene primers within the assay. Sequence reads were collapsed and filtered to measure the absolute abundance of every unique TCRbeta CDR3 rearrangement. For each sample, productive Simpson clonality was calculated by taking the square root of Simpson's diversity index across productive rearrangements. Sourced from immuneACCESS, this table was stored by TCRdb with only in-frame sequences that have V and J called. A share of the clones is absent; for the studies checked, an unresolved V gene accounts for under half, and the remainder has no known explanation. That table is the source of V, J and clone size, and D and trimming were worked out from the DNA. The sample data list around 300,000 clones, and 89% of these were observed just once. The ten largest account for approximately 2.2% of the sample.

Whole blood was collected in K2EDTA tubes by collaborating institutions according to the institutions' own protocols. For TCRbeta analysis, collaborators shipped samples as frozen whole blood, isolated PBMCs, or DNA extracted from either of those sample types. Worth noting for this clone: The clone's antigen remains unknown. One base away there is no much larger clone; base qualities are not given.

This TCR was recovered from a man aged 45-65 years with acute or convalescent COVID-19. Sequencing was performed on peripheral blood.

CDR3 protein: CASSILRAVSNEQFF. Read as DNA, the sequence is TGTGCCAGTAGTATCCTCAGGGCGGTCAGCAATGAGCAGTTCTTC. Recombination linked TRBV19 to TRBJ2-1, and TRBD1 may be the D gene, going by 5 matching bases. The CDR3 runs 15 amino acids, cysteine and phenylalanine included. The only DNA kept is the CDR3, 45 bases in frame from the first base. Trimming removed 3 bases from V and 6 bases from J, leaving 15 bases between the germline ends. As encoded in the germline V gene (reference sequence), CDR1 is LNHDA while CDR2 is SQIVND.